Sequencing of this T cell receptor beta chain was carried out in a study of cytomegalovirus exposure and HLA in healthy donors. At the time of sampling, donors were nominally healthy, though unrecorded immune exposures were likely. The CDR3 is 15 residues long. Germline V lookup: CDR1 SGHNT, CDR2 YYREEE (reference sequence). Trimming cost V 0 bases and J 4 bases, with 12 bases left between them. The PCR employed 60 Vbeta primers together with 13 Jbeta primers. Profiled with immunoSEQ multiplex PCR; TCRdb holds only in-frame clones, not every one. The top ten hold less than 2% of the sample, which has about 110,000 clones, roughly four fifths seen once.

The chain is built from TRBV5-4 and TRBJ2-3, with D possibly matching TRBD1 (6 bases). This clonotype originated in a man aged 50 to 59 in good health and CMV-seronegative. The specimen sequenced was PBMCs. This CDR3 is CASSLDPGAADTQYF. The CDR3 DNA is TGTGCCAGCAGCTTGGATCCAGGGGCAGCAGATACGCAGTATTTT.